These 29 T cell receptor beta chains originate from one sample sequenced in a study of blood T cell repertoires in COVID-19. Sequencing was performed with immunoSEQ multiplex PCR; in TCRdb, only in-frame clones are kept and a portion is missing. Among about 280,000 clones listed, more than 75% were seen once. The sample taken for sequencing was peripheral blood. The source of these receptors is a woman younger than 45 who had recovered from COVID-19.

V and J are TRBV7-3 and TRBJ2-5; 9 bases line up with TRBD1. The CDR3 covers 16 residues. The germline gives CDR1 SGHTA, CDR2 FQGTGA. Unmatched junction bases numbered 9, after V lost 2 bases and J lost 5 bases. CDR3 sequence (DNA): TGTGCCAGCAGCTTAGCTGGGACAGGGAACGGGGAGACCCAGTACTTC. It encodes CASSLAGTGNGETQYF.

V and J are TRBV2 and TRBJ2-4, with D perhaps TRBD1 (8 bases). Germline lookup yields CDR1 SNHLY and CDR2 FYNNEI. The CDR3 is made up of 13 amino acids. Between the trimmed V and J ends, which lost 4 bases and 8 bases, there was a span of 12 bases. This CDR3 reads CASSGQGRDIQYF. The DNA of the CDR3 is TGTGCCAGCAGTGGACAGGGGAGGGACATTCAGTACTTC. Filled out from reference TRBV2 and TRBJ2-4, the complete variable domain reads EPEVTQTPSHQVTQMGQEVILRCVPISNHLYFYWYRQILGQKVEFLVSFYNNEISEKSEIFDDQFSVERPDGSNFTLKIRSTKLEDSAMYFCASSGQGRDIQYFGAGTRLSVL.

The V gene is TRBV4-3, the J gene TRBJ1-2; possibly TRBD1 for D (6 bases). CDR1 is LGHNA and CDR2 is YSLEER in the germline V gene. This CDR3 spans 15 amino acids. Trimming took 2 bases from V and 3 from J, leaving 13 bases between them. CDR3 loop: CASSQLTGPDYGYTF. The CDR3 DNA follows: TGCGCCAGCAGCCAACTTACAGGGCCTGACTATGGCTACACCTTC.

The chain carries TRBV2 and TRBJ2-7, with 8 bases aligning to TRBD1. Trimming took 6 bases from V and 2 from J; bases not matched to a gene: 9. The CDR3 has 15 residues. The germline CDR1 and CDR2 sequences are SNHLY and FYNNEI. The CDR3 DNA reads as TGTGCCAGCAGCCTCGGACAGGGAGGTACCTACGAGCAGTACTTC. Its protein product is CASSLGQGGTYEQYF.

The chain carries TRBV27 and TRBJ1-2; D remains ambiguous. The V and J ends lost 5 bases and 1 base respectively, with 8 bases between them. The CDR3 length is 13 residues. From germline, CDR1 is MNHEY and CDR2 SMNVEV (reference sequence). This CDR3 reads CASSANSNYGYTF. In DNA, the CDR3 is TGTGCCAGCAGTGCCAACAGTAACTATGGCTACACCTTC.

V gene TRBV7-9 combines with J gene TRBJ1-2; D call uncertain. CDR3 length: 16 amino acids. V lost 8 bases and J 4 bases, leaving 23 bases between the germline ends. Germline V lookup: CDR1 SEHNR, CDR2 FQNEAQ (reference sequence). As DNA, the CDR3 is TGTGCCAGCCGCACCCTCGCAATCCCCAGCGCCTATGGCTACACCTTC. Translating gives CASRTLAIPSAYGYTF.

The J gene is TRBJ2-2, the V gene TRBV7-8, with a possible D match to TRBD2 (6 bases). CDR1 and CDR2 from the germline V gene are SGHVS and FQNEAQ. CDR3 length equals 15 residues. Trimming shortened V by 4 bases and J by 5 bases, and 14 bases separated the two germline ends. CDR3 DNA sequence: TGTGCCAGCAGCTCGAGAGCGGGCGGGACCGGGGAGCTGTTTTTT. Translation: CASSSRAGGTGELFF.

The chain joins TRBV12-3 or TRBV12-4 to TRBJ1-5; 9 nucleotides match TRBD1. Trimming removed 7 bases from V and 6 bases from J; junction bases left unmatched: 4. The CDR3 covers 13 residues. The CDR3 DNA is TGTGCCAGCAAACAGGGGGCGGGTCAGCCCCAGCATTTT. Amino acid sequence: CASKQGAGQPQHF.

The chain couples TRBV30 to TRBJ1-6, with TRBD1 identical over 7 bases. There are 15 residues in the CDR3. J was trimmed by 8 bases and V by 3 bases; bases with no gene match: 10. Germline CDR1 and CDR2: GTSNPN and SVGIG (reference sequence). CDR3: CAWSQPGTDYSPLHF. The CDR3 DNA follows: TGTGCCTGGAGCCAACCCGGGACAGATTATTCACCCCTCCACTTT.

The chain has TRBV5-6 and TRBJ1-5, with 8 bases that match TRBD1. The length of the CDR3 is 16 residues. Germline V gene lookup returns CDR1 SGHDT and CDR2 YYEEEE. Germline trimming cut 4 bases from V and 5 bases from J; bases unmatched to any gene: 11. CDR3 nucleotide sequence: TGTGCCAGCAGCGCCCGACAGGGGCACGGGGATCAGCCCCAGCATTTT. Translation gives CASSARQGHGDQPQHF.

The rearrangement uses TRBV29-1 and TRBJ2-2; 8 bases align to TRBD1. The CDR3 length is 13 residues. The germline CDR1 and CDR2 sequences are SQVTM and ANQGSEA. V was pared by 7 bases and J by 5 bases, with 6 bases of the junction left unmatched. CDR3 coding DNA: TGCAGCGGAGGACAGGGCATTACCGGGGAGCTGTTTTTT. It is translated as CSGGQGITGELFF.

V and J are TRBV21-1 and TRBJ1-3. TRBV21-1 is classified as a pseudogene. This CDR3 contains 15 residues. CDR3 in DNA: TGTGCCAGCAGCAAAATAAGCCGGTCTGGAAACACCATATATTTT. Translated, it gives CASSKISRSGNTIYF.

This sequence joins TRBV10-3 and TRBJ2-1; D not certain. The germline V gene has CDR1 ENHRY and CDR2 SYGVKD. V was cut by 3 bases and J by 8 bases, with 14 bases left in between. This CDR3 has 14 amino acids. The CDR3 DNA is TGTGCCATCAGTGAAACCCCTCAGAGGTATGAGCAGTTCTTC. It encodes CAISETPQRYEQFF.

The V and J genes are TRBV7-9 and TRBJ1-2; possibly TRBD1 for D (6 bases). Per germline, CDR1 SEHNR and CDR2 FQNEAQ (reference sequence). This CDR3 has 14 amino acids. The V end was cut by 5 bases, the J end by 6 bases, with 16 bases between. The CDR3 is CASSHDAQGDGYTF. As DNA, the CDR3 is TGTGCCAGCAGCCACGACGCACAGGGCGATGGCTACACCTTC.

V is TRBV5-6 and J is TRBJ1-2; D possibly corresponds to TRBD1 (5 bases). With 3 bases removed from V and 6 bases from J, the gap between germline ends came to 12 bases. The CDR3 length is 13 residues. CDR1 and CDR2 from the germline V gene are SGHDT and YYEEEE. CDR3 region: CASSSGGADGYTF. The CDR3 coding sequence is TGTGCCAGCAGCTCCGGCGGGGCGGATGGCTACACCTTC.

The J gene is TRBJ2-3, the V gene TRBV7-2, with D hard to call. V lost 5 bases and J 1 base, leaving 10 bases between the germline ends. Germline V gene data show CDR1 as SGHTA and CDR2 as FQGNSA. The CDR3 is 14 amino acids. Written as DNA, the CDR3 is TGTGCCAGCAGCCTAGGGCTCGGCACAGATACGCAGTATTTT. Its translation is CASSLGLGTDTQYF.

This clone was detected a few times. The chain combines TRBV7-6 with TRBJ1-3; D gene unclear. Germline V lookup: CDR1 SGHVS, CDR2 FNYEAQ. The CDR3 loop spans 16 amino acids. With 5 bases removed from V and 0 bases from J, the gap between germline ends came to 14 bases. CDR3 loop: CASSGNGWISGNTIYF. In DNA form, the CDR3 reads TGTGCCAGCAGCGGCAACGGGTGGATCTCTGGAAACACCATATATTTT.

This chain links TRBV15 with TRBJ1-4; D remains ambiguous. The length of the CDR3 is 14 residues. CDR1 and CDR2 from the germline V gene are LNHNV and YYDKDF (reference sequence). V shed 5 bases and J shed 0 bases, with 7 bases lying between them. CDR3: CATSARATNEKLFF. The CDR3 DNA is TGTGCCACCAGCGCGAGAGCAACTAATGAAAAACTGTTTTTT.

The genes are TRBV28 and TRBJ2-5; TRBD1 is a possible D gene (5 bases). This CDR3 region has 11 residues. Germline V lookup: CDR1 MDHEN, CDR2 SYDVKM. V was cut by 7 bases and J by 4 bases, with 7 bases left in between. Here the CDR3 reads CASTGRETQYF. The CDR3 nucleotides are TGTGCCAGCACAGGGCGAGAGACCCAGTACTTC.

V usage is TRBV14 and J usage is TRBJ1-2, with 8 bases fitting TRBD1. CDR3 length: 17 residues. Germline V gene data show CDR1 as SGHDN and CDR2 as FVKESK. The V and J ends lost 3 bases and 7 bases, in that order; junction bases with no gene match: 16. CDR3 nucleotides: TGTGCCAGCAGCCAGTCCGAGGGATTGACAGGGGTTGGTGGCTACACCTTC. Residues: CASSQSEGLTGVGGYTF.

In its sample, this clone was seen once. The chain couples TRBV7-2 to TRBJ2-7; 7 bases are a match to TRBD2. The V segment lost 3 bases and the J segment 6 bases; nucleotides outside the gene matches: 14. This CDR3 region has 16 residues. Germline assignment: CDR1 SGHTA and CDR2 FQGNSA. CDR3 sequence (DNA): TGTGCCAGCAGCTTGAGCGGGGCCGCAAGGGGAGGCGAGCAGTACTTC. Translated: CASSLSGAARGGEQYF.

As regards this clone: The junction differs from germline at one of its ends, possibly a read error. V and J are TRBV6-1 and TRBJ2-5; possible D gene TRBD2, 6 bases. The length of the CDR3 is 15 residues. The V gene's germline CDR1 is MNHNS and CDR2 SASEGT. CDR3 protein: CASREGDSPSGTQYF. DNA of the CDR3: TGTGCCAGCAGGGAAGGGGACTCACCAAGTGGGACCCAGTACTTC.

The rearrangement joins TRBV5-4 to TRBJ2-5; 7 bases align to TRBD2. J lost 4 bases, V lost 4 bases, and 7 bases had no gene match. From germline, CDR1 is SGHNT and CDR2 YYREEE (reference sequence). The CDR3 has 14 residues. The CDR3 is CASSPAGRLETQYF. The CDR3, as DNA: TGTGCCAGCAGCCCAGCGGGGCGGCTAGAGACCCAGTACTTC.

This clone has just a few counts. The gene calls are TRBV5-1 and TRBJ2-3; D may be TRBD2 (5 bases). CDR1 and CDR2 (germline): SGHRS, YFSETQ. The CDR3 covers 14 residues. Trimming pared 5 bases from V and 6 bases from J, leaving 16 bases between. CDR3 loop: CASRPGSSGDTQYF. DNA for the CDR3: TGCGCCAGCAGACCGGGGAGTTCGGGGGATACGCAGTATTTT.

This clone was observed a handful of times. V gene TRBV6-6 combines with J gene TRBJ1-5; D perhaps matches TRBD1 (6 bases). Trimming stripped 8 bases from V and 4 bases from J, with 18 bases between. From germline, CDR1 is MNHNY and CDR2 SVGAGI (reference sequence). The CDR3 length is 15 residues. The CDR3 region has the DNA TGTGCCAGCCCCTCCGGAGACAGGAGAAATCAGCCCCAGCATTTT. Its translation: CASPSGDRRNQPQHF.

The rearrangement uses TRBV6-2 or TRBV6-3 and TRBJ2-2, with 8 bases that match TRBD2. V lost 6 bases to trimming and J lost 3 bases; unmatched junction nucleotides: 6. The CDR3 is 15 residues long. Germline lookup yields CDR1 MNHEY and CDR2 SVGEGT. CDR3 residues: CASSERERDTGELFF. DNA of the CDR3: TGTGCCAGCAGCGAGCGGGAGCGAGACACCGGGGAGCTGTTTTTT.

The chain has TRBV19 and TRBJ1-6; 9 bases match TRBD1. Germline CDR1 is LNHDA and CDR2 is SQIVND (reference sequence). Trimming at V came to 7 bases and at J to 4 bases, leaving 5 bases not matched to a gene. The CDR3 runs 15 residues. CDR3 DNA sequence: TGTGCCAGTAAGACCGGGACAGGGTATAATTCACCCCTCCACTTT. The encoded protein is CASKTGTGYNSPLHF.

J is TRBJ1-2 and V is TRBV7-9; 7 bases are a match to TRBD1. Trimming at V came to 1 base and at J to 5 bases, leaving 4 bases not matched to a gene. Per the germline V gene, CDR1 is SEHNR and CDR2 is FQNEAQ (reference sequence). The CDR3 totals 14 residues. CDR3 amino acids: CASSLGDSVYGYTF. CDR3 DNA: TGTGCCAGCAGCTTAGGGGACAGTGTATATGGCTACACCTTC.

This chain joins TRBV12-5 and TRBJ2-5, with D tentatively TRBD2 (5 bases). Trimming took 0 bases from V and 2 from J, leaving 16 bases between them. The CDR3 totals 17 residues. Germline V lookup: CDR1 LGHNT, CDR2 FRNRAP. The CDR3 sequence: CASGLVETNLGQETQYF. DNA of the CDR3: TGTGCTAGTGGTTTGGTAGAGACTAACCTCGGACAAGAGACCCAGTACTTC.